The 23 T cell receptor beta chains given below trace back to one sample, sequenced in a study of PD-1 blockade in mismatch repair-deficient tumors. Clones were sequenced by immunoSEQ multiplex PCR, and TCRdb holds only the in-frame ones, with some missing. The sample yields roughly 45,000 clones, 77% seen once. Sequenced material: PBMCs, taken before pembrolizumab treatment. The source of these receptors is an adult with mismatch repair-deficient cancer.

A word on this clone: Germline and junction disagree at one end, which may indicate a read error. The chain uses TRBV7-7 and TRBJ2-3; either TRBD1 or TRBD2 may supply D (6 bases each). The length of the CDR3 is 15 residues. Germline CDR1 and CDR2: SSHAT and FNYEAQ (reference sequence). CDR3 residues: CASSRGTSYTDTQYF. The CDR3 DNA sequence: TGTGCTAGCAGCCGCGGGACAAGCTACACAGATACGCAGTATTTT.

The chain combines TRBV25-1 with TRBJ1-1, with D possibly being TRBD1 (6 bases). Trimming took 6 bases from V and 4 from J, leaving 12 bases between them. Germline V gene lookup returns CDR1 MGHDK and CDR2 SYGVNS. The CDR3 contains 13 residues. CDR3 region: CASRTGSRTEAFF. The CDR3 bases are TGTGCCAGCAGAACAGGGAGCCGCACTGAAGCTTTCTTT.

The V and J genes are TRBV2 and TRBJ1-4; D is possibly TRBD1 (5 bases). The germline V gene has CDR1 SNHLY and CDR2 FYNNEI. The CDR3 extends over 15 amino acids. V was pared by 4 bases and J by 5 bases, with 14 bases between. Here the CDR3 reads CASSAQGRKNEKLFF. The CDR3 nucleotides read TGTGCCAGCAGTGCCCAGGGACGGAAGAATGAAAAACTGTTTTTT.

This clone showed up just once. The chain uses TRBV5-1 and TRBJ2-5, with TRBD1 identical over 7 bases. Unmatched junction bases numbered 8, after V lost 2 bases and J lost 4 bases. Germline V gene sequence: CDR1 SGHRS, CDR2 YFSETQ. The length of the CDR3 is 15 residues. The CDR3 DNA is TGCGCCAGCAGCTTAGAGGGGGCGACGGGAGAGACCCAGTACTTC. Translation: CASSLEGATGETQYF.

The sample holds one count of this clone. The chain links TRBV11-3 to TRBJ2-2, with D unclear. Trimming stripped 8 bases from V and 0 bases from J, with 4 bases between. CDR3 size: 12 residues. From germline, CDR1 is SGHNT and CDR2 YENEEA. The DNA for the CDR3 is TGTGCCAGCGGGACGAACACCGGGGAGCTGTTTTTT. This encodes CASGTNTGELFF.

The J gene is TRBJ2-3, the V gene TRBV27; TRBD2 aligns across 7 bases. CDR3 length: 17 residues. The J segment lost 3 bases and the V segment lost 5 bases, leaving 14 bases of the junction unmatched. CDR1 is MNHEY and CDR2 is SMNVEV in the germline V gene (reference sequence). The chain's CDR3 is CASSLKAGPPPTDTQYF. The CDR3 nucleotides are TGTGCCAGCAGTCTCAAAGCGGGACCCCCACCGACAGATACGCAGTATTTT.

The V gene is TRBV5-1, the J gene TRBJ2-7; 7 bases fit TRBD2. Per germline, CDR1 SGHRS and CDR2 YFSETQ. Trimming at V came to 0 bases and at J to 0 bases, leaving 6 bases not matched to a gene. CDR3 size: 16 residues. Here the CDR3 reads CASSLGGGSSSYEQYF. The CDR3 DNA is TGCGCCAGCAGCTTGGGAGGCGGGAGTAGCTCCTACGAGCAGTACTTC.

This rearrangement joins TRBV9 to TRBJ1-2; D gene unclear. The CDR3 totals 12 residues. Trimming removed 4 bases from V and 4 bases from J, with 8 bases in between. Germline CDR1 SGDLS, CDR2 YYNGEE. CDR3 sequence reads: CASSPPGYGYTF. The CDR3, as DNA: TGTGCCAGCAGCCCTCCCGGCTATGGCTACACCTTC.

This chain uses TRBV7-9 with TRBJ1-2, with D tentatively TRBD1 (6 bases). The V gene lost 5 bases and the J gene lost 6 bases, with 10 bases spanning the gap. This CDR3 comprises 12 residues. The germline CDR1 and CDR2 sequences are SEHNR and FQNEAQ (reference sequence). The CDR3 DNA is TGTGCCAGCAGCCCGGACAGCCATGGCTACACCTTC. It specifies CASSPDSHGYTF.

This clone came up a few times. This chain joins TRBV9 and TRBJ1-3; 8 bases map to TRBD1. The CDR3 spans 16 residues. V lost 4 bases, J lost 0 bases, and 6 bases stayed unmatched. Looked up from germline, CDR1 is SGDLS and CDR2 is YYNGEE. The chain's CDR3 is CASSFGQGRSGNTIYF. The CDR3 nucleotides read TGTGCCAGCAGCTTCGGACAGGGACGCTCTGGAAACACCATATATTTT.

The chain links TRBV9 to TRBJ2-2, with 7 positions matching TRBD2. This CDR3 contains 15 residues. V lost 5 bases to trimming and J lost 7 bases; unmatched junction nucleotides: 11. Germline values: CDR1 SGDLS, CDR2 YYNGEE. The DNA of the CDR3 is TGTGCCAGCAGGGGGGGGACGGGAATCGGCGGGGAGCTGTTTTTT. Translation: CASRGGTGIGGELFF.

This rearrangement joins TRBV2 to TRBJ1-2; no clear D. CDR1 and CDR2 from the germline V gene are SNHLY and FYNNEI. V lost 4 bases and J lost 10, with 4 bases in between. This CDR3 is built from 9 residues. The CDR3 is CASSGSYTF. Written as DNA, the CDR3 is TGTGCCAGCAGTGGTTCCTACACCTTC. Combining the CDR3 with reference TRBV2 and TRBJ1-2 gives the whole variable domain EPEVTQTPSHQVTQMGQEVILRCVPISNHLYFYWYRQILGQKVEFLVSFYNNEISEKSEIFDDQFSVERPDGSNFTLKIRSTKLEDSAMYFCASSGSYTFGSGTRLTVV.

The V and J genes are TRBV19 and TRBJ1-5; 7 bases map to TRBD1. The CDR3 sequence is 14 residues long. The junction had 5 bases not matched to a gene; V was cut back by 7 bases and J by 2 bases. The germline V gene encodes CDR1 LNHDA and CDR2 SQIVND (reference sequence). DNA of the CDR3: TGTGCCAGTACCCCAGGGGGAGGCAATCAGCCCCAGCATTTT. Its protein product is CASTPGGGNQPQHF.

The gene calls are TRBV7-9 and TRBJ2-1; no definite D call. This CDR3 contains 14 residues. The V gene's germline CDR1 is SEHNR and CDR2 FQNEAQ (reference sequence). V lost 1 base and J lost 9, with 13 bases in between. CDR3 amino acids: CASSLGGPFLEQFF. CDR3 DNA: TGTGCCAGCAGCTTAGGCGGCCCGTTTCTTGAGCAGTTCTTC. Using reference TRBV7-9 and TRBJ2-1 for the parts outside the CDR3, the full variable domain is DTGVSQNPRHKITKRGQNVTFRCDPISEHNRLYWYRQTLGQGPEFLTYFQNEAQLEKSRLLSDRFSAERPKGSFSTLEIQRTEQGDSAMYLCASSLGGPFLEQFFGPGTRLTVL.

The V call is TRBV5-4, the J call TRBJ2-1; 9 bases line up with TRBD1. There are 15 residues in the CDR3. V was clipped by 4 bases and J by 1 base; unmatched bases: 3. The germline gives CDR1 SGHNT, CDR2 YYREEE (reference sequence). The CDR3, as DNA: TGTGCCAGCAGCCCAGACAGGGGGTCCTACAATGAGCAGTTCTTC. As protein: CASSPDRGSYNEQFF.

This rearrangement joins TRBV15 to TRBJ2-7; maybe TRBD1 (6 bases). This CDR3 is built from 13 residues. The V gene's germline CDR1 is LNHNV and CDR2 YYDKDF (reference sequence). With 6 bases removed from V and 5 bases from J, the gap between germline ends came to 14 bases. CDR3 nucleotide sequence: TGTGCCACCAGAGCAAGGACAGCCGACGAGCAGTACTTC. Protein sequence: CATRARTADEQYF. The whole variable domain, filled in from reference TRBV15 and TRBJ2-7, reads DAMVIQNPRYQVTQFGKPVTLSCSQTLNHNVMYWYQQKSSQAPKLLFHYYDKDFNNEADTPDNFQSRRPNTSFCFLDIRSPGLGDTAMYLCATRARTADEQYFGPGTRLTVT.

The rearrangement uses TRBV5-1 and TRBJ2-3; 7 bases match TRBD2. Germline V lookup: CDR1 SGHRS, CDR2 YFSETQ. Trimming cost V 4 bases and J 0 bases; bases outside gene matches: 2. The CDR3 extends over 14 amino acids. The CDR3 region is CASSAGRSTDTQYF. DNA of the CDR3: TGCGCCAGCAGCGCCGGGAGGAGCACAGATACGCAGTATTTT.

The CDR3 DNA follows: TGTGCCATCAGCAAAAATAGCGGGAGTAGCTACGAGCAGTACTTC. Translation gives CAISKNSGSSYEQYF. The J gene is TRBJ2-7, the V gene TRBV10-3, with 9 bases that match TRBD2. CDR1 and CDR2 from the germline V gene are ENHRY and SYGVKD. The trim removed 6 bases at V and 3 bases at J, leaving 9 bases unmatched. This CDR3 comprises 15 residues.

The CDR3 loop reads CAWSLGLAKEQFF. The CDR3 DNA reads TGTGCCTGGAGCCTAGGACTAGCTAAAGAGCAGTTCTTC. The V and J genes are TRBV30 and TRBJ2-1; 8 nucleotides line up with TRBD2. Losses at the gene ends were 3 bases for V and 10 bases for J; bases not matched to a gene: 8. Germline lookup yields CDR1 GTSNPN and CDR2 SVGIG (reference sequence). The CDR3 is 13 amino acids.

The CDR3 nucleotides are TGTGCCAGCAGTGAAGCTTGGAGAGCTCGCGAGCAGTTCTTC. The encoded protein is CASSEAWRAREQFF. This chain connects TRBV6-1 to TRBJ2-1; no clear D gene. Germline values: CDR1 MNHNS, CDR2 SASEGT. V was shortened by 0 bases and J by 10 bases, with 13 bases between the two germline ends. CDR3 length: 14 amino acids.

This chain connects TRBV10-1 to TRBJ2-1, with D unclear. Per germline, CDR1 WNHNN and CDR2 SYGVQD (reference sequence). V lost 5 bases and J 7 bases, leaving 12 bases between the germline ends. This CDR3 region has 13 residues. In DNA, the CDR3 is TGCGCCAGCAGTCCCGGGCCGAGAAATGAGCAGTTCTTC. It specifies CASSPGPRNEQFF.

This chain joins TRBV7-9 and TRBJ2-1; 9 bases are a match to TRBD2. The CDR3 covers 15 residues. Trimming removed 4 bases from V and 7 bases from J; junction bases left unmatched: 8. From germline, CDR1 is SEHNR and CDR2 FQNEAQ (reference sequence). The CDR3 nucleotides are TGTGCCAGCAGCTCCGGGACTAGCATTGGGAATGAGCAGTTCTTC. Residues: CASSSGTSIGNEQFF.

V and J are TRBV11-2 and TRBJ2-5; D possibly uses TRBD1 or TRBD2 (5 bases each). The CDR3 sequence is 14 residues long. V was trimmed by 6 bases and J by 0 bases, leaving 11 bases between them. Germline-derived CDR1 and CDR2 are SGHAT and FQNNGV. CDR3 residues: CASREPGHQETQYF. CDR3 nucleotide sequence: TGTGCCAGCAGGGAGCCGGGACACCAAGAGACCCAGTACTTC. The whole variable domain, filled in from reference TRBV11-2 and TRBJ2-5, reads EAGVAQSPRYKIIEKRQSVAFWCNPISGHATLYWYQQILGQGPKLLIQFQNNGVVDDSQLPKDRFSAERLKGVDSTLKIQPAKLEDSAVYLCASREPGHQETQYFGPGTRLLVL.